The rows below give T cell receptor beta chains drawn from one sample of a study of blood T cell repertoires in COVID-19. Sequencing was performed with immunoSEQ multiplex PCR; in TCRdb, only in-frame clones are kept and a portion is missing. The repertoire holds more than 200,000 clones, with approximately 87% as singletons. The sequencing sample was made of peripheral blood. The receptors derive from a woman in her 50s with acute or convalescent COVID-19. CDR3s include the opening cysteine and the closing phenylalanine or tryptophan. Fields, in order: D gene, clone size, CDR3 length, J gene, V gene, CDR3 DNA, CDR3 protein. D genes are given only for firm matches. Clone size is shown for a subset of rows, as once, few, many or a class of expanded clone.

d_call: .
clone_size: .
cdr3_length: 15
j_call: TRBJ1-3
v_call: TRBV30
cdr3_nt: TGTGCCTGGAGGTCGGGACTCAACTCTGGAAACACCATATATTTT
cdr3_aa: CAWRSGLNSGNTIYF

d_call: TRBD1
clone_size: .
cdr3_length: 16
j_call: TRBJ1-4
v_call: TRBV10-3
cdr3_nt: TGTGCCATCAGCGAGGCAGGGGGCGGATTTGGTGAAAAACTGTTTTTT
cdr3_aa: CAISEAGGGFGEKLFF

d_call: TRBD1
clone_size: .
cdr3_length: 16
j_call: TRBJ1-1
v_call: TRBV11-2
cdr3_nt: TGTGCCAGCAGTCGACAGGGGCTGGGGGTGAACACTGAAGCTTTCTTT
cdr3_aa: CASSRQGLGVNTEAFF

d_call: .
clone_size: .
cdr3_length: 14
j_call: TRBJ2-5
v_call: TRBV11-3
cdr3_nt: TGTGCCAGCAGCTTAGAACCAGGGCAAGAGACCCAGTACTTC
cdr3_aa: CASSLEPGQETQYF

d_call: .
clone_size: .
cdr3_length: 12
j_call: TRBJ2-7
v_call: TRBV18
cdr3_nt: TGTGCCAGCTCACCATGGGGGGACGAGCAGTACTTC
cdr3_aa: CASSPWGDEQYF

d_call: TRBD1
clone_size: .
cdr3_length: 13
j_call: TRBJ1-1
v_call: TRBV29-1
cdr3_nt: TGCAGCGTTAGGGACAGGATGAACACTGAAGCTTTCTTT
cdr3_aa: CSVRDRMNTEAFF

d_call: .
clone_size: .
cdr3_length: 15
j_call: TRBJ1-1
v_call: TRBV27
cdr3_nt: TGTGCCAGCATGCCGGGGGGCTTACTGAACACTGAAGCTTTCTTT
cdr3_aa: CASMPGGLLNTEAFF

d_call: .
clone_size: .
cdr3_length: 17
j_call: TRBJ1-1
v_call: TRBV6-4
cdr3_nt: TGTGCCAGCAGCAGGGGTGGGAACGCAGAACCGAACACTGAAGCTTTCTTT
cdr3_aa: CASSRGGNAEPNTEAFF

d_call: .
clone_size: .
cdr3_length: 14
j_call: TRBJ2-3
v_call: TRBV5-1
cdr3_nt: TGCGCCAGCAGCTTGGTTGGCAGCACAGATACGCAGTATTTT
cdr3_aa: CASSLVGSTDTQYF

d_call: .
clone_size: once
cdr3_length: 15
j_call: TRBJ1-3
v_call: TRBV19
cdr3_nt: TGTGCCAGTAGTATCCCGGGTTCCTCTGGAAACACCATATATTTT
cdr3_aa: CASSIPGSSGNTIYF

d_call: .
clone_size: .
cdr3_length: 15
j_call: TRBJ1-2
v_call: TRBV6-2/TRBV6-3
cdr3_nt: TGTGCCAGCAGTTGGTTTCCTCAAGGACTTTATGGCTACACCTTC
cdr3_aa: CASSWFPQGLYGYTF

d_call: .
clone_size: .
cdr3_length: 15
j_call: TRBJ1-5
v_call: TRBV6-1
cdr3_nt: TGTGCCAGCAGTGACCGGGGACATAGCAATCAGCCCCAGCATTTT
cdr3_aa: CASSDRGHSNQPQHF

d_call: .
clone_size: .
cdr3_length: 12
j_call: TRBJ2-2
v_call: TRBV29-1
cdr3_nt: TGCAGCGTTAACGGGAACACCGGGGAGCTGTTTTTT
cdr3_aa: CSVNGNTGELFF

d_call: TRBD1
clone_size: .
cdr3_length: 15
j_call: TRBJ2-7
v_call: TRBV27
cdr3_nt: TGTGCCAGCAGTCCCTACGGGACAGGGAACTACGAGCAGTACTTC
cdr3_aa: CASSPYGTGNYEQYF

d_call: .
clone_size: .
cdr3_length: 15
j_call: TRBJ2-5
v_call: TRBV5-1
cdr3_nt: TGCGCCAGCAGCTTGCGGGCAGGGTATGAAGAGACCCAGTACTTC
cdr3_aa: CASSLRAGYEETQYF

d_call: TRBD2
clone_size: .
cdr3_length: 17
j_call: TRBJ2-3
v_call: TRBV6-2/TRBV6-3
cdr3_nt: TGTGCCAGCAGTCAAAGCCCCGGACTAGCGGGTGCAGATACGCAGTATTTT
cdr3_aa: CASSQSPGLAGADTQYF